This TCR beta chain came from a study of blood T cell repertoires in COVID-19. In the study overall: PBMCs, B-cell-depleted T cells, or T cells provided the cDNA or gDNA that made up the material.

Germline V gene data show CDR1 as SNHLY and CDR2 as FYNNEI. Trimming removed 10 bases at V and 2 bases at J, with 9 bases between. There are 11 residues in the CDR3. Only in-frame clones appear in the TCRdb table, and some are missing; sequencing was by immunoSEQ multiplex PCR. The sample contains 230,000 or so clones, about nine tenths of which appear only once. Sequencing used PBMCs or T cells enriched from blood (not recorded which). The sequence was obtained from a woman in her twenties or thirties who had recovered from COVID-19. The chain combines TRBV2 with TRBJ2-7; D unresolved. CDR3 sequence reads: CATDTAYEQYF. The CDR3 DNA sequence: TGTGCCACCGACACAGCCTACGAGCAGTACTTC.